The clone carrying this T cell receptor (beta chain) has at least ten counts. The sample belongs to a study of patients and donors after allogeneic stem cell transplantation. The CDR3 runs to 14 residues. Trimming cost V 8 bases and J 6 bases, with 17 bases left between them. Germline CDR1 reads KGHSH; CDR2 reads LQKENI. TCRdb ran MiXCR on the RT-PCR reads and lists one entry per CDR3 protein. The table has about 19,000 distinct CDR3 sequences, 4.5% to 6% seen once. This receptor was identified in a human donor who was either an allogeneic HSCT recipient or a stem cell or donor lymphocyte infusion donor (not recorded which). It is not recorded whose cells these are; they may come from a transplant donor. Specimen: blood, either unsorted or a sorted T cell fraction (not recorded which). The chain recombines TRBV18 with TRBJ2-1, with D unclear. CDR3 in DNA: TGTGCCAGCACCAAGTCCCATTCGGTCAATGAGCAGTTCTTC. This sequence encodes CASTKSHSVNEQFF.